This T cell receptor beta chain emerged from a study of blood T cell repertoires in COVID-19. TCRdb's table, derived via immunoSEQ multiplex PCR, lists solely in-frame clones and lacks some. Of 76,000 or so clones in the sample, around 90% were seen once. Trimming removed 8 bases from V and 7 bases from J, with 15 bases in between. Germline V gives CDR1 SNHLY, CDR2 FYNNEI. The CDR3 covers 13 residues. This rearrangement joins TRBV2 to TRBJ1-3; D is unresolved. The clonotype comes from a man aged 25 to 40 with acute or convalescent COVID-19. Material: peripheral blood. The CDR3 nucleotides are TGTGCCAGCCGTCATCGGGTCGCGAACACCATATATTTT. This translates into CASRHRVANTIYF.